The present TCR beta chain was sequenced within a study of OX40 agonist ivuxolimab in advanced cancers. Repertoires were generated with immunoSEQ multiplex PCR, while TCRdb's copy carries only in-frame clones and drops some. The sample consists of about 59,000 clones, over 70% of them appearing once. Source: CD4+ or CD8+ T cells sorted from blood, taken in a trial of the OX40 agonist ivuxolimab. This clonotype originated in an adult with an advanced solid tumor such as melanoma, head and neck, liver or kidney cancer.

Here the CDR3 DNA reads TGTGCCAGCGGCCGCGGGGGGGCGGGTGATACGCAGTATTTT. Translated: CASGRGGAGDTQYF. The chain employs TRBV4-2 and TRBJ2-3; 9 nucleotides line up with TRBD2. V was clipped by 8 bases and J by 6 bases; unmatched bases: 9. Germline-derived CDR1 and CDR2 are LGHNA and YNFKEQ. The CDR3 is made up of 14 amino acids.